The 14 T cell receptor beta chains presented below share a single source sample, sequenced in a study of breast tumors, draining lymph nodes, adjacent tissues. TCRdb processed the multiplex PCR reads anew with MiXCR; each CDR3 protein has one entry. This table holds under 35,000 distinct CDR3 sequences, approximately 57% found once. Sequences were obtained from breast tumor tissue. The source is a female donor with breast cancer. Some clones in this sample may be carry-over from other donors' samples.

The rearrangement uses TRBV10-3 and TRBJ2-3, with 7 positions matching TRBD2. The V gene's germline CDR1 is ENHRY and CDR2 SYGVKD. The CDR3 has 15 amino acids. The V gene end was trimmed by 6 bases and the J gene end by 11 bases; junction bases not matched to a gene: 17. As DNA, the CDR3 is TGTGCCATCAGGATGGGAGGGACGGCGGACAATGAGCAGTATTTT. It codes for CAIRMGGTADNEQYF.

This clonotype has just a few counts. The chain links TRBV19 to TRBJ2-1; 8 positions match TRBD1. Germline loops: CDR1 LNHDA, CDR2 SQIVND (reference sequence). J gave up 10 bases and V 7 bases, and 6 bases lay outside the gene matches. This CDR3 is 12 amino acids long. The DNA of the CDR3 is TGTGCCAGTAAAGACAGGGGCTGGGAGCAGTTCTTC. Encoded protein: CASKDRGWEQFF.

The chain uses TRBV20-1 and TRBJ2-3, with a weak D call TRBD2 (6 bases). V was clipped by 3 bases and J by 4 bases, with 11 bases between them. CDR3 size: 13 residues. Per germline, CDR1 DFQATT and CDR2 SNEGSKA (reference sequence). The CDR3 nucleotides are TGCAGTGCTAGGGGGGGACCCCCAGATACGCAGTATTTT. This codes for CSARGGPPDTQYF.

This clonotype is judged medium-sized. V usage is TRBV5-1 and J usage is TRBJ2-3, with D unresolved. The length of the CDR3 is 14 residues. Germline CDR1 is SGHRS and CDR2 is YFSETQ. The ends were cut back, 0 bases at V and 1 base at J, with 6 bases in the middle. The CDR3 protein is CASSLDFRTDTQYF. The CDR3, as DNA: TGCGCCAGCAGCTTGGATTTTCGCACAGATACGCAGTATTTT.

This clonotype was seen a single time. J is TRBJ1-2 and V is TRBV19; no clear D. Trimming removed 5 bases at V and 2 bases at J, with 6 bases between. Germline CDR1 is LNHDA and CDR2 is SQIVND (reference sequence). This CDR3 is 12 amino acids long. This CDR3 reads CASSRQNYGYTF. The CDR3 nucleotides read TGTGCCAGTAGTCGGCAGAACTATGGCTACACCTTC.

This sequence joins TRBV12-5 and TRBJ2-2; TRBD1 or TRBD2 may be the D gene (5 bases each). The CDR3 runs 18 residues. Trimming took 5 bases from V and 7 from J, leaving 26 bases between them. The V gene's germline CDR1 is LGHNT and CDR2 FRNRAP. CDR3 coding DNA: TGTGCTAGTGGTAAAGTAGAGGGGACCGGGACCACCAGCGGGGAGCTGTTTTTT. Translation gives CASGKVEGTGTTSGELFF.

The chain is built from TRBV11-2 and TRBJ2-7; D possibly matches TRBD1 or TRBD2 (5 bases each). Germline CDR1 and CDR2: SGHAT and FQNNGV. Trimming took 1 base from V and 3 from J, leaving 13 bases between them. This CDR3 contains 15 residues. The CDR3 coding sequence is TGTGCCAGCAGCTTAGGCCGGGACCTAGGCTACGAGCAGTACTTC. Protein sequence: CASSLGRDLGYEQYF.

This clonotype was counted a single time. The V call is TRBV20-1, the J call TRBJ2-1, with 13 nucleotides matching TRBD2. Germline V lookup: CDR1 DFQATT, CDR2 SNEGSKA (reference sequence). Germline trimming cut 4 bases from V and 9 bases from J; bases unmatched to any gene: 18. The CDR3 runs to 18 residues. The DNA of the CDR3 is TGCAGTGCTATGCATGGGACTAGCGGGACTGGAACGTCACGTGAGCAGTTCTTC. Its translation is CSAMHGTSGTGTSREQFF.

Ten or more counts support this clonotype. The J gene is TRBJ1-2, the V gene TRBV27; D possibly corresponds to TRBD1 (6 bases). CDR1 and CDR2 (germline): MNHEY, SMNVEV (reference sequence). The CDR3 has 18 residues. V was clipped by 0 bases and J by 5 bases, with 22 bases between them. CDR3 nucleotides: TGTGCCAGCAGTTTATCCCTGATTTACAGGGCGTTACCTTATGGCTACACCTTC. This codes for CASSLSLIYRALPYGYTF.

The chain links TRBV20-1 to TRBJ2-7; D remains unclear. This CDR3 has 12 amino acids. The V gene lost 5 bases and the J gene lost 2 bases, with 10 bases spanning the gap. Germline values: CDR1 DFQATT, CDR2 SNEGSKA (reference sequence). The CDR3 protein is CSASGRAYEQYF. The CDR3 nucleotides are TGCAGTGCTTCTGGACGGGCCTACGAGCAGTACTTC.

The J gene is TRBJ2-1, the V gene TRBV2, with 7 bases identical to TRBD2. The CDR3 length is 11 residues. J was trimmed by 6 bases and V by 10 bases; bases with no gene match: 3. Germline V gives CDR1 SNHLY, CDR2 FYNNEI. The CDR3 loop is CATRLANEQFF. The CDR3 region has the DNA TGTGCCACCCGACTAGCCAATGAGCAGTTCTTC.

This sequence joins TRBV9 and TRBJ2-7, with D possibly called TRBD1 or TRBD2 (7 bases each). CDR3 length equals 14 residues. Germline CDR1 and CDR2: SGDLS and YYNGEE. The ends were cut back, 4 bases at V and 7 bases at J, with 18 bases in the middle. The CDR3 loop is CASSIGQGGGEQYF. CDR3 DNA: TGTGCCAGCAGCATAGGCCAGGGGGGGGGAGAGCAGTACTTC.

The V and J genes are TRBV20-1 and TRBJ2-1; 7 nucleotides align to TRBD2. The V gene's germline CDR1 is DFQATT and CDR2 SNEGSKA (reference sequence). The CDR3 covers 16 residues. Trimming removed 5 bases from V and 9 bases from J; junction bases left unmatched: 19. The CDR3: CSASTLIAGVFVEQFF. CDR3 coding DNA: TGCAGTGCTTCTACCCTGATCGCGGGAGTTTTTGTTGAGCAGTTCTTC.

By proportion, this clonotype is medium-sized (0.01 to 0.1%). The chain joins TRBV25-1 to TRBJ2-1; 10 nucleotides match TRBD2. This CDR3 is built from 15 residues. The junction had 3 bases not matched to a gene; V was cut back by 2 bases and J by 5 bases. Germline CDR1 and CDR2: MGHDK and SYGVNS. CDR3 DNA: TGTGCCAGCAGTGAAGGTAGCGGGGGGCACAATGAGCAGTTCTTC. Its translation: CASSEGSGGHNEQFF.